This TCR beta chain was sequenced during a study of tumor-infiltrating T cells and Merkel cell polyomavirus. On the study more broadly: The T cells studied were KLL-specific CD8+ cells against Merkel polyomavirus. Patients were followed a median of about 2.8 years, range 1.1 to 6.0. The study's findings and limits: KLL-specific TRB repertoires were diverse and largely private. MCC-specific survival improved with roughly 1.8-20% versus about 0-0.15% intratumoral KLL-specific T cells.

With regard to this clone: What it binds is not known.

Some clones are missing from TCRdb's copy, which holds only in-frame ones; the method was immunoSEQ multiplex PCR. Of more than 20,000 clones in the sample, about 85% were seen once. V lost 4 bases to trimming and J lost 1 base, with 13 bases between them. The CDR3 loop spans 15 amino acids. CDR1 and CDR2 from the germline V gene are KGHSH and LQKENI. Immunohistochemistry showed robust Merkel cell polyomavirus Large T antigen staining in every patient's tumor. The origin of this receptor is a man in his fifties with Merkel cell carcinoma. The sample comprised lymph node tissue. V is TRBV18 and J is TRBJ1-1; D possibly corresponds to TRBD1 (6 bases). The CDR3 here is CASSLLQGENTEAFF. The CDR3 DNA is TGTGCCAGCTCACTTTTACAGGGAGAGAACACTGAAGCTTTCTTT.